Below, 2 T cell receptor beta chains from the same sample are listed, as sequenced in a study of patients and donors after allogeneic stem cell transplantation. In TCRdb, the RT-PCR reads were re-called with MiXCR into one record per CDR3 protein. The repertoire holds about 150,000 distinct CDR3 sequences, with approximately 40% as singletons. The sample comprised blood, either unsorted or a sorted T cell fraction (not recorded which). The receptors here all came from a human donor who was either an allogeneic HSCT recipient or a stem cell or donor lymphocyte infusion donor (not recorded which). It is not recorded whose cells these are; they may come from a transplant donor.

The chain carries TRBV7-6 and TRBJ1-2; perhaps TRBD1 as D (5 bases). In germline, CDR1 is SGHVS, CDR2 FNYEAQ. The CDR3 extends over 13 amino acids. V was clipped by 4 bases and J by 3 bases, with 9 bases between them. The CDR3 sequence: CASSSGEDYGYTF. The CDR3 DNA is TGTGCCAGCAGCTCGGGGGAAGACTATGGCTACACCTTC. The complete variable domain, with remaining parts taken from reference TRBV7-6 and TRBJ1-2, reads GAGVSQSPRYKVTKRGQDVALRCDPISGHVSLYWYRQALGQGPEFLTYFNYEAQQDKSGLPNDRFSAERPEGSISTLTIQRTEQRDSAMYRCASSSGEDYGYTFGSGTRLTVV.

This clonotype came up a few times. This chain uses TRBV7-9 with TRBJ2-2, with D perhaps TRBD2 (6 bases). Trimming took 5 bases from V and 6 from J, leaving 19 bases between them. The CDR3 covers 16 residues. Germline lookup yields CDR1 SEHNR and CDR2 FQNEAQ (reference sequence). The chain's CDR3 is CASSPRLGLDPGELFF. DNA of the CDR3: TGTGCCAGCAGCCCTAGACTAGGGCTTGATCCCGGGGAGCTGTTTTTT.